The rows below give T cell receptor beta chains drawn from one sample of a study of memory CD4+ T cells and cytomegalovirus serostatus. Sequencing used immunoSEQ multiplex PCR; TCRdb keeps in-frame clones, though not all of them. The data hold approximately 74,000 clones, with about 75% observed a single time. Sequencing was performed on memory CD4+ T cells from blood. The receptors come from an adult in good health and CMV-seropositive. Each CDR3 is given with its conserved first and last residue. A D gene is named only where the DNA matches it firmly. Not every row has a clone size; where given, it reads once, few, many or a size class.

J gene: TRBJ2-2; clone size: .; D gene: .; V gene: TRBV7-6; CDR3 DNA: TGTGCCAGCAGCTTATCTACCACGCGGACCGGGGAGCTGTTTTTT; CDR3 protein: CASSLSTTRTGELFF
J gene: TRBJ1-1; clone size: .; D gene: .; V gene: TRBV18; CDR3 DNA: TGTGCCAGCTCACCAGGGACGGGGAACACTGAAGCTTTCTTT; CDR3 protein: CASSPGTGNTEAFF
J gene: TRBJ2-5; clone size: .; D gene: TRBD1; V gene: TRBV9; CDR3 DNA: TGTGCCAGCAGCGTAGCTTCGACCGGGACAGGGGGACAAGAGACCCAGTACTTC; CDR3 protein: CASSVASTGTGGQETQYF
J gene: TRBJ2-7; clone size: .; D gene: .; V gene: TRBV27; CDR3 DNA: TGTGCCAGCAGTTCTCATACAACCGCCTACGAGCAGTACTTC; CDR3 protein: CASSSHTTAYEQYF
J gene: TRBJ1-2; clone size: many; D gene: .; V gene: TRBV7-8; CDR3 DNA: TGTGCCAGCAGCCGTAGGGAAGACTATGGCTACACCTTC; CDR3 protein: CASSRREDYGYTF
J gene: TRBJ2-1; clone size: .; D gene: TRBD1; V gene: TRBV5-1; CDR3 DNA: TGCGCCAGCAGCTTAACCACCCCCGGGACAGGGGATGTGAATGAGCAGTTCTTC; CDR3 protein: CASSLTTPGTGDVNEQFF
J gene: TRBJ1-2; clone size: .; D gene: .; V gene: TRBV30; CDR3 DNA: TGTGCCTGGAGACCATCAGGGCCTAACTATGGCTACACCTTC; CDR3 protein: CAWRPSGPNYGYTF
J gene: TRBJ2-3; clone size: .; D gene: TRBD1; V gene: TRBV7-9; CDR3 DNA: TGTGCCAGCAGCCTAACCGGACAGGGGGGCGATACGCAGTATTTT; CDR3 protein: CASSLTGQGGDTQYF
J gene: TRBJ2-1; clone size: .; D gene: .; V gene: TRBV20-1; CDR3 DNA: TGCAGTGCCAATGGGGCGGATGAGCAGTTCTTC; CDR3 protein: CSANGADEQFF
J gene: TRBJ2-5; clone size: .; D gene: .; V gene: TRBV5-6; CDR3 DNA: TGTGCCAGCAGCTTGGAGGAGACCCAGTACTTC; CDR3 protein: CASSLEETQYF
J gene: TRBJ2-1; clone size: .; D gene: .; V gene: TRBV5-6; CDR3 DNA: TGTGCCAGCAGCCCTTTTAGGGAGTACAATGAGCAGTTCTTC; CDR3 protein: CASSPFREYNEQFF
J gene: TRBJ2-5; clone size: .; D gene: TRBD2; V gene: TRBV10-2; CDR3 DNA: TGCGCCAGCAGTGAGCCGGGGCTTTCTAGCGGGGGAGGAGAGACCCAGTACTTC; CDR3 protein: CASSEPGLSSGGGETQYF
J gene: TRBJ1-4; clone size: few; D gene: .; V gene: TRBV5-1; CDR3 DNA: TGCGCCAGCAGCTTGGATGCAACTAATGAAAAACTGTTTTTT; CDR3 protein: CASSLDATNEKLFF
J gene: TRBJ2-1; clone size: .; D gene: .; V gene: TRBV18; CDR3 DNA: TGTGCCAGCTCACCGGGCAGCAATGAGCAGTTCTTC; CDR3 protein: CASSPGSNEQFF
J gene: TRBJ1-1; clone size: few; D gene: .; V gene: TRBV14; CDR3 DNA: TGTGCCAGCAGCCAAGAAGAACTATGGGCTGAAGCTTTCTTT; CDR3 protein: CASSQEELWAEAFF
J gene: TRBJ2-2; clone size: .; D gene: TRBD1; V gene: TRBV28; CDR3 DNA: TGTGCCAGCAGTTGGGGGACAGGGTACACCGGGGAGCTGTTTTTT; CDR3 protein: CASSWGTGYTGELFF
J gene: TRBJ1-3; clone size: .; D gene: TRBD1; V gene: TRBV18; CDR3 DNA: TGTGCCAGCTCACCAACGACAGGGAATGGAAACACCATATATTTT; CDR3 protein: CASSPTTGNGNTIYF
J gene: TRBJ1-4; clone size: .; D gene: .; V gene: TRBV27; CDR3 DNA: TGTGCCAGCAGTTCCCCCGGTCCTCGGGAAAAACTGTTTTTT; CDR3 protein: CASSSPGPREKLFF